This T cell receptor (beta chain) was identified in a study of blood T cell repertoires in COVID-19. Study details: Both acute and convalescent COVID-19 samples were obtained from the United States, Italy and Spain. Sample material is recorded as cDNA or gDNA derived from T cells, B-cell-depleted T cells, or PBMCs.

In the original analysis: Reference gene primer amplification gave estimated nucleated cell counts. Measured with immunoSEQ multiplex PCR; TCRdb has only the in-frame clones, and not every one. V, J and clone size were drawn from that table, and D and trimming were deduced from the DNA. The sample has under 70,000 clones, around four fifths seen once. V gave up 0 bases and J gave up 5 bases, with 11 bases separating them. Looked up from germline, CDR1 is SGHRS and CDR2 is YFSETQ. The CDR3 runs to 15 residues. Sequenced sample: peripheral blood. This clonotype was sampled from a woman of 80 years or more with active or convalescent COVID-19. The J gene is TRBJ1-4, the V gene TRBV5-1; D is uncertain. In DNA form, the CDR3 reads TGCGCCAGCAGCTTGGCCGGGTACGGAAATGAAAAACTGTTTTTT. Its protein product is CASSLAGYGNEKLFF.